These 18 T cell receptor beta chains came from one sample sequenced in a study of T cell repertoires in cytomegalovirus infection. TCRdb itself ran the reads through MiXCR, one entry per CDR3 protein. The table lists 200,000 to 300,000 distinct CDR3 sequences, roughly 6.5% of them singletons, with 6.5% in the top ten. The sample taken for sequencing was PBMCs. These receptors all stem from a human donor in good health (CMV status not recorded). Some clones in this sample may be carry-over from other donors' samples.

This clonotype was picked up many times. The rearrangement links TRBV24-1 to TRBJ2-3; 10 nucleotides agree with TRBD1. V lost 4 bases and J lost 5; bases outside the gene matches: 5. CDR1 is KGHDR and CDR2 is SFDVKD in the germline V gene. This CDR3 is 15 amino acids long. CDR3 sequence reads: CATSDRDRGGDTQYF. The CDR3 DNA follows: TGTGCCACCAGTGACCGGGACAGGGGTGGAGATACGCAGTATTTT.

There are a few counts of this clonotype. The gene calls are TRBV2 and TRBJ1-2; TRBD1 agrees at 9 bases. The trim removed 6 bases at V and 6 bases at J, leaving 8 bases unmatched. There are 14 residues in the CDR3. Germline V gene data show CDR1 as SNHLY and CDR2 as FYNNEI. Here the CDR3 reads CASSQGQGIDGYTF. The CDR3 bases are TGTGCCAGCAGCCAGGGACAGGGTATTGATGGCTACACCTTC.

CDR3 region: CASSIGGGALNEQFF. The CDR3 DNA follows: TGTGCCAGTAGTATTGGCGGGGGGGCCTTAAATGAGCAGTTCTTC. The chain joins TRBV19 to TRBJ2-1; 9 nucleotides agree with TRBD2. The ends lost 3 bases at V and 7 bases at J; junction bases unmatched: 7. Germline lookup yields CDR1 LNHDA and CDR2 SQIVND (reference sequence). This CDR3 has 15 amino acids.

This clonotype was observed at least ten times. This sequence joins TRBV20-1 and TRBJ1-6; D remains ambiguous. Per germline, CDR1 DFQATT and CDR2 SNEGSKA (reference sequence). V was cut by 0 bases and J by 0 bases, with 24 bases left in between. The CDR3 is made up of 21 amino acids. CDR3 sequence reads: CSARDPEAISNPSSYNSPLHF. CDR3 DNA: TGCAGTGCTAGAGATCCGGAGGCGATCTCAAATCCCAGCTCCTATAATTCACCCCTCCACTTT.

The CDR3: CASSEGQGTVYTF. In DNA form, the CDR3 reads TGTGCCAGCAGTGAAGGTCAGGGGACAGTATACACCTTC. The V call is TRBV2, the J call TRBJ1-2; 7 positions match TRBD1. The CDR3 loop spans 13 amino acids. Germline lookup yields CDR1 SNHLY and CDR2 FYNNEI. Losses at the gene ends were 1 base for V and 11 bases for J; bases not matched to a gene: 7.

In this sample, this clonotype turned up many times. In nucleotides, the CDR3 is TGTGCCAGCAGCGTAGCTTGGGGGGATCAGCCCCAGCATTTT. As protein: CASSVAWGDQPQHF. The chain carries TRBV9 and TRBJ1-5, with D tentatively TRBD1 (5 bases). V was clipped by 0 bases and J by 5 bases, with 9 bases between them. The CDR3 has 14 residues. CDR1 is SGDLS and CDR2 is YYNGEE in the germline V gene.

This clonotype has a count of ten or more. V is TRBV6-1 and J is TRBJ1-3, with unresolved D. The CDR3 contains 13 residues. Trimming cost V 7 bases and J 4 bases, with 11 bases left between them. Germline loops: CDR1 MNHNS, CDR2 SASEGT. CDR3 bases: TGTGCCAGCATTCCCGCCGGAGGAAACACCATATATTTT. Translation: CASIPAGGNTIYF.

As for this clonotype: This clone may be a read error of a much larger clone one base away. V and J are TRBV5-8 and TRBJ2-7, with D possibly matching TRBD2 (6 bases). Germline CDR1 reads SGHTS; CDR2 reads YDEGEE. The CDR3 contains 13 residues. CDR3: CASSLEEGREKYF. The CDR3, as DNA: TGTGCCAGCAGCTTGGAGGAGGGCCGCGAGAAGTACTTC.

This clonotype appeared many times. This chain links TRBV12-3 or TRBV12-4 with TRBJ1-5; 10 bases align to TRBD1. The CDR3 has 16 residues. V lost 5 bases, J lost 7 bases, and 11 bases stayed unmatched. The CDR3 DNA reads TGTGCCAGCAGTCCCCTGACAGGGGGCATGGGGCAGCCCCAGCATTTT. It encodes CASSPLTGGMGQPQHF.

This clonotype was seen at least ten times. The V and J genes are TRBV27 and TRBJ2-1; D is uncertain. CDR1 is MNHEY, CDR2 SMNVEV, per germline (reference sequence). The CDR3 totals 13 residues. Trimming shortened V by 5 bases and J by 7 bases, and 12 bases separated the two germline ends. CDR3 region: CASSPTVRNEQFF. For the CDR3, the DNA is TGTGCCAGCAGTCCCACCGTGAGAAATGAGCAGTTCTTC.

This clonotype was detected ten times or more. V and J are TRBV25-1 and TRBJ2-5; 10 bases are shared with TRBD1. Germline V gives CDR1 MGHDK, CDR2 SYGVNS. This CDR3 contains 18 residues. The J segment lost 5 bases and the V segment lost 5 bases, leaving 17 bases of the junction unmatched. The CDR3, as DNA: TGTGCCAGCAGTTTCAACTTCCGGGACAGGGGTCTCCAGGAGACCCAGTACTTC. Amino acid sequence: CASSFNFRDRGLQETQYF.

Ten or more counts support this clonotype. The CDR3 loop is CASSLGVHNTDTQYF. The CDR3 DNA is TGTGCCAGCAGCTTAGGGGTCCACAACACAGATACGCAGTATTTT. The chain employs TRBV7-2 and TRBJ2-3; D gene unclear. The V and J ends lost 1 base and 2 bases respectively, with 10 bases between them. Germline V lookup: CDR1 SGHTA, CDR2 FQGNSA. CDR3 length: 15 amino acids.

This clonotype was seen ten or more times. CDR3 region: CASSLSLANYNEQFF. For the CDR3, the DNA is TGTGCCAGCAGCTTATCTCTTGCGAACTACAATGAGCAGTTCTTC. This chain uses TRBV7-9 with TRBJ2-1; D ambiguous. Germline CDR1 SEHNR, CDR2 FQNEAQ (reference sequence). The CDR3 spans 15 residues. V shed 2 bases and J shed 3 bases, with 11 bases lying between them.

This clonotype was seen repeatedly, ten times or more. The V and J genes are TRBV7-9 and TRBJ1-5, with TRBD1 as a possible D gene (5 bases). The V gene's germline CDR1 is SEHNR and CDR2 FQNEAQ (reference sequence). The CDR3 is made up of 14 amino acids. V was shortened by 8 bases and J by 6 bases, with 17 bases between the two germline ends. CDR3 coding DNA: TGTGCCAGCGCCGCTGGGGGATTGGGTCAGCCCCAGCATTTT. This gives the protein CASAAGGLGQPQHF.

In this sample, this clonotype turned up many times. This sequence joins TRBV4-3 and TRBJ2-3; the D gene could be TRBD1 or TRBD2 (5 bases each). The germline V gene has CDR1 LGHNA and CDR2 YSLEER. V was clipped by 4 bases and J by 0 bases, with 14 bases between them. This CDR3 contains 16 residues. The CDR3 spells CASSLQAGASTDTQYF. The DNA of the CDR3 is TGCGCCAGCAGCCTTCAGGCCGGGGCTAGCACAGATACGCAGTATTTT.

In this sample, this clonotype turned up many times. The rearrangement uses TRBV27 and TRBJ2-7, with D maybe TRBD2 (5 bases). Germline-derived CDR1 and CDR2 are MNHEY and SMNVEV (reference sequence). The CDR3 spans 13 residues. V was shortened by 8 bases and J by 5 bases, with 16 bases between the two germline ends. CDR3 residues: CASGGRPRNEQYF. The DNA for the CDR3 is TGTGCCAGCGGAGGCCGCCCTCGGAACGAGCAGTACTTC.

On this clonotype: Its ends do not fully match the called genes, so a read error is possible. The chain couples TRBV10-2 to TRBJ2-2; 14 nucleotides agree with TRBD2. The CDR3 has 16 residues. Germline V gene data show CDR1 as WSHSY and CDR2 as SAAADI. In DNA, the CDR3 is TGCGCCAGCACTGAGACTAGCGGGGGGGTTACCGGGGAGCTGTTTTTT. The encoded protein is CASTETSGGVTGELFF.

This clonotype was counted at least ten times. The chain couples TRBV7-2 to TRBJ1-5; TRBD1 matches 7 bases. This CDR3 is built from 17 residues. V trimming: 5 bases; J trimming: 2 bases; junction bases outside the gene matches: 12. Germline V lookup: CDR1 SGHTA, CDR2 FQGNSA. CDR3 DNA: TGTGCCAGCAGCCGGGACAGTGTCCCCGGCGGCAATCAGCCCCAGCATTTT. Translation: CASSRDSVPGGNQPQHF.